These T cell receptor beta chains were read from a single sample in a study of T cell repertoires in cytomegalovirus infection. These receptors' antigens are unknown. TCRdb reanalysed the reads using MiXCR and keeps one entry per CDR3 protein. Among around 770,000 distinct CDR3 sequences, 25% to 30% were seen once, and the ten largest hold approximately 14%. Sequenced here: cultured CD8+ T cells from PBMCs, sampled from culture after CMV antigen stimulation. The source is a human donor in good health (CMV status not recorded). Some clones in this sample may be carry-over from other donors' samples. Both conserved end residues are part of each CDR3. Fields, in order: clone size, J gene, D gene, V gene, CDR3 DNA, CDR3 protein. D genes are given only for firm matches. The size of a clone is reported for some rows only, either as once, few or many, or as a class for expanded clones.

clone_size: many; j_call: TRBJ2-1; d_call: TRBD2; v_call: TRBV12-3/TRBV12-4; cdr3_nt: TGTGCCAGCAGCCTAGCGGGGGGGCCCAACAATGAGCAGTTCTTC; cdr3_aa: CASSLAGGPNNEQFF
clone_size: NA; j_call: TRBJ2-1; d_call: NA; v_call: TRBV20-1; cdr3_nt: TGCAGTGCTGATTGGCGGGGTGCCTACAATGAGCAGTTCTTC; cdr3_aa: CSADWRGAYNEQFF
clone_size: NA; j_call: TRBJ2-1; d_call: TRBD1; v_call: TRBV2; cdr3_nt: TGTGCCAGCACCCAGGGGGACAGGCGCGGCAATGAGCAGTTCTTC; cdr3_aa: CASTQGDRRGNEQFF
clone_size: NA; j_call: TRBJ1-6; d_call: TRBD1; v_call: TRBV7-9; cdr3_nt: TGTGCCAGCAGCTACCAGGGGGTCTTGAATTCACCCCTCCACTTT; cdr3_aa: CASSYQGVLNSPLHF
clone_size: NA; j_call: TRBJ1-1; d_call: NA; v_call: TRBV10-3; cdr3_nt: TGTGCCACCCAAGAGACAGGGAACACTGAAGCTTTCTTT; cdr3_aa: CATQETGNTEAFF
clone_size: few; j_call: TRBJ1-1; d_call: TRBD1; v_call: TRBV10-2; cdr3_nt: TGCGCCAGCAGGATGGACAGGGGGGCGAACACTGAAGCTTTCTTT; cdr3_aa: CASRMDRGANTEAFF
clone_size: NA; j_call: TRBJ2-7; d_call: TRBD1; v_call: TRBV12-5; cdr3_nt: TGTGCTAGTGGTTTCGGACAGGACGCGTACTTC; cdr3_aa: CASGFGQDAYF
clone_size: NA; j_call: TRBJ2-2; d_call: NA; v_call: TRBV6-5; cdr3_nt: TGTGCCAGCAGTTACTGGAATGGGGGGAACACCGGGGAGCTGTTTTTT; cdr3_aa: CASSYWNGGNTGELFF
clone_size: NA; j_call: TRBJ1-5; d_call: NA; v_call: TRBV5-6; cdr3_nt: TGTGCCAGCCAGCTTGGGGGAGCATATAGCAATCAGCCCCAGCATTTT; cdr3_aa: CASQLGGAYSNQPQHF
clone_size: NA; j_call: TRBJ2-7; d_call: TRBD2; v_call: TRBV7-6; cdr3_nt: TGTGCCAGCAGCTTAGAGGGGCGGGGGAGCTCCTACGAGCAGTACTTC; cdr3_aa: CASSLEGRGSSYEQYF
clone_size: NA; j_call: TRBJ2-1; d_call: NA; v_call: TRBV4-1; cdr3_nt: TGCGCCAGCGGGCACAGAAACAATGAGCAGTTCTTC; cdr3_aa: CASGHRNNEQFF
clone_size: NA; j_call: TRBJ2-7; d_call: NA; v_call: TRBV4-1; cdr3_nt: TGCGCCAGCAGCCAGTCCCAGGGCTACGAGCAGTACTTC; cdr3_aa: CASSQSQGYEQYF
clone_size: NA; j_call: TRBJ2-2; d_call: TRBD2; v_call: TRBV10-3; cdr3_nt: TGTGCCATCAGTGAACCTCTAGCGGGGGCGAACACCGGGGAGCTGTTTTTT; cdr3_aa: CAISEPLAGANTGELFF
clone_size: many; j_call: TRBJ1-2; d_call: NA; v_call: TRBV12-3/TRBV12-4; cdr3_nt: TGTGCCAGCAGTCCGGACCGGTACTATGGCTACACCTTC; cdr3_aa: CASSPDRYYGYTF
clone_size: NA; j_call: TRBJ1-4; d_call: NA; v_call: TRBV7-3; cdr3_nt: TGTGCCAGCAGCACCCCCAGGACTAATGAAAAACTGTTTTTT; cdr3_aa: CASSTPRTNEKLFF
clone_size: few; j_call: TRBJ1-1; d_call: TRBD1; v_call: TRBV29-1; cdr3_nt: TGCAGCGTCGGGGGCAGGGGGCCTGAAGCTTTCTTT; cdr3_aa: CSVGGRGPEAFF
clone_size: many; j_call: TRBJ2-1; d_call: NA; v_call: TRBV7-9; cdr3_nt: TGTGCCAGCAGCCCTTTTTACACCTTCAGCTCCTACAATGAGCAGTTCTTC; cdr3_aa: CASSPFYTFSSYNEQFF
clone_size: once; j_call: TRBJ1-1; d_call: NA; v_call: TRBV20-1; cdr3_nt: TGCAGTGCTAGAGATCTCGGAACACCGAACACTGAAGCTTTCTTT; cdr3_aa: CSARDLGTPNTEAFF
clone_size: NA; j_call: TRBJ2-2; d_call: TRBD1; v_call: TRBV12-3/TRBV12-4; cdr3_nt: TGTGCCAGCAGAAACAGGGGGCAGGTGAACACCGGGGAGCTGTTTTTT; cdr3_aa: CASRNRGQVNTGELFF
clone_size: few; j_call: TRBJ1-2; d_call: NA; v_call: TRBV12-3/TRBV12-4; cdr3_nt: TGTGCCAGCAGTTTTGGGCAGGGAAGACGGGGCTACACCTTC; cdr3_aa: CASSFGQGRRGYTF
clone_size: NA; j_call: TRBJ1-1; d_call: TRBD1; v_call: TRBV28; cdr3_nt: TGTGCCAGCAGTCCAGGGGGTTATAACACTGAAGCTTTCTTT; cdr3_aa: CASSPGGYNTEAFF
clone_size: NA; j_call: TRBJ2-3; d_call: TRBD2; v_call: TRBV6-1; cdr3_nt: TGTGCCAGCAGTGAAGGGACTAGCGGGGAGTATGATACGCAGTATTTT; cdr3_aa: CASSEGTSGEYDTQYF
clone_size: NA; j_call: TRBJ2-3; d_call: NA; v_call: TRBV7-6; cdr3_nt: TGTGCCAGCAGCTTATATACCGACTCCCTCACAGATACGCAGTATTTT; cdr3_aa: CASSLYTDSLTDTQYF
clone_size: once; j_call: TRBJ1-1; d_call: TRBD1; v_call: TRBV15; cdr3_nt: TGTGCCACCAGCCCCAGCCCGGGACAGATGAACACTGAAGCTTTCTTT; cdr3_aa: CATSPSPGQMNTEAFF
clone_size: many; j_call: TRBJ1-2; d_call: NA; v_call: TRBV7-2; cdr3_nt: TGTGCCACACCCTCGGGGCAGACCTATGGCTACACCTTC; cdr3_aa: CATPSGQTYGYTF
clone_size: NA; j_call: TRBJ2-3; d_call: TRBD2; v_call: TRBV27; cdr3_nt: TGTGCCAGCAGTTGGGTAGCGGGGGAAACAGATACGCAGTATTTT; cdr3_aa: CASSWVAGETDTQYF
clone_size: few; j_call: TRBJ1-2; d_call: TRBD1; v_call: TRBV19; cdr3_nt: TGTGCCAGTAGGACCGGGACAGGGGGCAACTATGGCTACACCTTC; cdr3_aa: CASRTGTGGNYGYTF
clone_size: many; j_call: TRBJ2-1; d_call: NA; v_call: TRBV6-1; cdr3_nt: TGTGCCAGCAGTGAAAAGGCGGCAAGCTCCTACAATGAGCAGTTCTTC; cdr3_aa: CASSEKAASSYNEQFF
clone_size: few; j_call: TRBJ1-1; d_call: NA; v_call: TRBV18; cdr3_nt: TGTGCCAGCTCACCGGGACGGGAGAATGAAGCTTTCTTT; cdr3_aa: CASSPGRENEAFF
clone_size: many; j_call: TRBJ1-5; d_call: NA; v_call: TRBV24-1; cdr3_nt: TGTGCCACCAGTGGGGCAGACAAGCAGCCCCAGCATTTT; cdr3_aa: CATSGADKQPQHF
clone_size: many; j_call: TRBJ2-7; d_call: TRBD2; v_call: TRBV7-8; cdr3_nt: TGTGCCAGCAGCCCGTCCGGGGGGGTCTGGGAGCAGTACTTC; cdr3_aa: CASSPSGGVWEQYF
clone_size: many; j_call: TRBJ1-5; d_call: TRBD1; v_call: TRBV6-2/TRBV6-3; cdr3_nt: TGTGCCAGCTCCCACGGGGCCCGGGGGAGGGGGCGATGGCAGCCCCAGCATTTT; cdr3_aa: CASSHGARGRGRWQPQHF
clone_size: NA; j_call: TRBJ1-3; d_call: NA; v_call: TRBV5-3; cdr3_nt: TGTGCCAGCAGCGAACAAGGCTCTGGAAACACCATATATTTT; cdr3_aa: CASSEQGSGNTIYF
clone_size: NA; j_call: TRBJ1-5; d_call: NA; v_call: TRBV6-5; cdr3_nt: TGTGCCAGCAGTATATCAGGGTGGGATCAGCCCCAGCATTTT; cdr3_aa: CASSISGWDQPQHF
clone_size: many; j_call: TRBJ2-7; d_call: NA; v_call: TRBV12-3/TRBV12-4; cdr3_nt: TGTGCCAGCAGTCTCCGGGACCGACTATACGAGCAGTACTTC; cdr3_aa: CASSLRDRLYEQYF